Listed below are T cell receptor beta chains from one sample, sequenced in a study of blood T cell repertoires in COVID-19. Profiling relied on immunoSEQ multiplex PCR, and the TCRdb table lists in-frame clones only, not all of them. The sample has around 450,000 clones; about 89% are singletons. The sequenced sample consisted of peripheral blood. The receptors shown here come from a woman aged 25 to 45 with acute or convalescent COVID-19. CDR3s include the opening cysteine and the closing phenylalanine or tryptophan. The order of the fields is D gene, clone size, J gene, V gene, CDR3 protein, CDR3 DNA. D genes are given only for firm matches. Not all rows give a size; the values are once, few, many and, for expanded clones, a class.

>.|.|TRBJ2-2|TRBV7-6
CASSFRGNTGELFF
TGTGCCAGCAGCTTTAGGGGAAACACCGGGGAGCTGTTTTTT
>TRBD1|.|TRBJ1-2|TRBV30
CAWSGTNRGRRGYTF
TGTGCCTGGAGTGGAACCAACAGGGGAAGGAGAGGCTACACCTTC
>.|once|TRBJ1-1|TRBV28
CASRGPNTEAFF
TGTGCCAGCAGGGGGCCCAACACTGAAGCTTTCTTT
>.|.|TRBJ1-2|TRBV30
CAWMEGGDYGYTF
TGTGCCTGGATGGAGGGGGGGGACTATGGCTACACCTTC
>.|.|TRBJ1-5|TRBV29-1
CSVSGGSGQPQHF
TGCAGCGTCTCGGGCGGGTCAGGACAGCCCCAGCATTTT
>.|.|TRBJ1-2|TRBV6-1
CASSESTVGYTF
TGTGCCAGCAGTGAAAGTACGGTGGGCTACACCTTC
>.|.|TRBJ2-3|TRBV3-1/TRBV3-2
CASSQSGGGAWSDTQYF
TGTGCCAGCAGCCAGAGCGGAGGCGGGGCGTGGTCAGATACGCAGTATTTT
>.|.|TRBJ1-3|TRBV6-6
CASSWGGENTIYF
TGTGCCAGCTCTTGGGGAGGGGAAAACACCATATATTTT
>.|.|TRBJ1-2|TRBV5-1
CASSFSGPKEGYTF
TGCGCCAGCAGCTTCTCGGGTCCTAAGGAGGGCTACACCTTC
>.|.|TRBJ2-1|TRBV19
CASSEQDRYNEQFF
TGTGCCAGTAGTGAACAGGACAGATACAATGAGCAGTTCTTC
>.|.|TRBJ1-6|TRBV6-5
CASRTYSPGNSPLHF
TGTGCCAGCAGGACCTATTCACCGGGGAATTCACCCCTCCACTTT
>TRBD1|.|TRBJ2-1|TRBV5-6
CVSSLGGDRGGNEQFF
TGTGTCAGCAGTCTGGGAGGGGACAGGGGAGGCAATGAGCAGTTCTTC
>TRBD1|many|TRBJ2-2|TRBV24-1
CATSDSTGTGELFF
TGTGCCACCAGTGATTCGACAGGGACCGGGGAGCTGTTTTTT
>.|.|TRBJ2-3|TRBV7-3
CASSLRHTTLTDTQYF
TGTGCCAGCAGCTTACGTCACACCACGCTCACAGATACGCAGTATTTT